Listed below are T cell receptor beta chains from one sample, sequenced in a study of T cells in Graves' hyperthyroidism and ophthalmopathy. TCRdb analysed the multiplex PCR reads with MiXCR anew, one entry per CDR3 protein. Among over 500,000 distinct CDR3 sequences, roughly a sixth were seen once, and the ten largest hold around 32%. The specimen sequenced was blood. These receptors were collected from a woman aged 30 to 39 with Graves' ophthalmopathy. CDR3s include the opening cysteine and the closing phenylalanine or tryptophan. The D gene is left open where the match is weak. Size tells how often a clone was seen (once, few, many) or the class of an expanded clone, and some rows leave it out.

cdr3_aa cdr3_nt v_call clone_size d_call j_call
CSARDYGTVGNTIYF TGCAGTGCTAGAGATTACGGGACAGTAGGAAACACCATATATTTT TRBV20-1 many TRBD1 TRBJ1-3
CSAVRGDEQFF TGCAGTGCTGTTAGGGGGGATGAGCAGTTCTTC TRBV20-1 many - TRBJ2-1
CASSYGQDLSNEKLFF TGTGCCAGCAGCTACGGACAGGACCTCTCCAATGAAAAACTGTTTTTT TRBV7-9 - TRBD1 TRBJ1-4
CASSLVQGVEKLFF TGTGCCAGCAGTTTAGTGCAGGGGGTTGAAAAACTGTTTTTT TRBV6-9 - TRBD1 TRBJ1-4
CASSSRLATSGEQFF TGTGCCAGCAGCTCCCGACTAGCCACCTCCGGTGAGCAGTTCTTC TRBV7-2 many TRBD2 TRBJ2-1
CASSRMSTDTQYF TGTGCCAGCAGCCGCATGAGCACAGATACGCAGTATTTT TRBV7-2 few - TRBJ2-3
CASSYRGAGQYF TGTGCCAGCAGTTACAGGGGCGCTGGGCAGTACTTC TRBV28 few TRBD1 TRBJ2-7
CRATGPQSSYNEQFF TGCAGAGCAACAGGGCCTCAGAGCTCCTACAATGAGCAGTTCTTC TRBV20-1 - - TRBJ2-1
CASSLTQGKQETQYF TGCGCCAGCAGCTTAACACAGGGGAAACAAGAGACCCAGTACTTC TRBV4-1 - TRBD1 TRBJ2-5
CASSPGTGVTGELFF TGTGCCAGCAGTCCCGGGACAGGGGTCACCGGGGAGCTGTTTTTT TRBV5-5 few TRBD1 TRBJ2-2
CSAKSREAFF TGCAGTGCTAAGAGCCGTGAAGCTTTCTTT TRBV20-1 - - TRBJ1-1
CAWTPGQGPYGYTF TGTGCCTGGACTCCGGGACAGGGCCCCTATGGCTACACCTTC TRBV30 few TRBD1 TRBJ1-2
CASFQDRGGEQYF TGTGCCAGCTTTCAGGACAGGGGTGGCGAGCAGTACTTC TRBV18 many TRBD1 TRBJ2-7
CASSLLIRQLSTDTQYF TGTGCCAGCAGCTTGTTAATAAGACAGCTAAGCACAGATACGCAGTATTTT TRBV5-5 - - TRBJ2-3
CASRRDRKNTGELFF TGTGCCAGCAGGCGGGACAGAAAGAACACCGGGGAGCTGTTTTTT TRBV28 many - TRBJ2-2
CASSVGTGELFF TGTGCCAGCAGCGTTGGGACCGGGGAGCTGTTTTTT TRBV12-3/TRBV12-4 many - TRBJ2-2
CASSTPSGSQTQYF TGTGCCAGCAGTACCCCTAGCGGGAGCCAGACCCAGTACTTC TRBV28 many TRBD2 TRBJ2-5
CASSLTAVPGKNTGELFF TGTGCCAGCAGCTTAACTGCCGTGCCAGGGAAGAACACCGGGGAGCTGTTTTTT TRBV7-3 few - TRBJ2-2
CAISESQVETQYF TGTGCCATCAGTGAGTCCCAGGTGGAAACGCAGTATTTT TRBV10-3 - - TRBJ2-3
CASSLYFGEGYTF TGTGCCAGCAGTTTATATTTCGGGGAGGGCTACACCTTC TRBV27 many - TRBJ1-2
CASTKGGPQPNEQFF TGTGCCAGCACCAAGGGAGGGCCACAGCCGAATGAGCAGTTCTTC TRBV6-2/TRBV6-3 - TRBD2 TRBJ2-1
CASSPTGTGAYEQYF TGTGCCAGCAGCCCTACCGGGACAGGGGCCTACGAGCAGTACTTC TRBV12-3/TRBV12-4 many TRBD1 TRBJ2-7
CASSLSPIQYF TGTGCCAGCAGCTTGAGTCCCATTCAGTACTTC TRBV5-8 - - TRBJ2-4
CASSPQPNTQYF TGTGCCAGCAGTCCTCAACCTAATACGCAGTATTTT TRBV6-1 - - TRBJ2-3
CASTSSGGLRPQHF TGTGCCAGCACCTCCTCGGGAGGACTCAGGCCCCAGCATTTT TRBV28 many - TRBJ1-5
CASSQDQQGNSPLHF TGCGCCAGCAGCCAAGATCAACAGGGAAATTCACCCCTCCACTTT TRBV4-3 - - TRBJ1-6
CAWRRQGASVGQYF TGTGCCTGGAGGCGACAGGGGGCGAGTGTTGGGCAGTACTTC TRBV30 many TRBD1 TRBJ2-7
CASSPMTHTDTQYF TGTGCCAGCAGTCCAATGACACACACAGATACGCAGTATTTT TRBV27 few - TRBJ2-3
CASSWAPGQGGSTDKKLFF TGTGCCAGCAGTTGGGCCCCGGGACAGGGTGGGTCGACCGATAAGAAACTGTTTTTT TRBV28 - TRBD1 TRBJ1-4
CASSLFQGTAKNIQYF TGTGCCAGCAGTTTATTCCAGGGGACGGCCAAAAACATTCAGTACTTC TRBV28 - - TRBJ2-4
CASSLGDLSYEQYF TGTGCCAGCAGTTTAGGGGACCTCAGCTACGAGCAGTACTTC TRBV28 many - TRBJ2-7
CASRHTGNPFSGANVLTF TGTGCCAGCAGACATACAGGGAACCCTTTTTCCGGGGCCAACGTCCTGACTTTC TRBV6-2/TRBV6-3 once - TRBJ2-6
CASSKRLAGNSYEQYF TGTGCCAGCAGTAAAAGACTAGCGGGGAACTCCTACGAGCAGTACTTC TRBV6-2/TRBV6-3 - TRBD2 TRBJ2-7